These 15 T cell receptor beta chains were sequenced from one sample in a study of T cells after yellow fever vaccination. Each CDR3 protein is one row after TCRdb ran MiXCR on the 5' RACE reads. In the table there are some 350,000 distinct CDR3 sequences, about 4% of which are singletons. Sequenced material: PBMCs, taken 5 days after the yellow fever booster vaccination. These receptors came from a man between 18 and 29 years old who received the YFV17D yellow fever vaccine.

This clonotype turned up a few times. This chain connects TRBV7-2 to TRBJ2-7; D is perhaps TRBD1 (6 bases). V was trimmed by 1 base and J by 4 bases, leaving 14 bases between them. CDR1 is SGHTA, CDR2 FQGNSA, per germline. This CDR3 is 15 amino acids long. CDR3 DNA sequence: TGTGCCAGCAGCTTAGGTTGGACAGCGTTTTACGAGCAGTACTTC. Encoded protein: CASSLGWTAFYEQYF.

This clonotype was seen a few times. CDR3 sequence reads: CASSPLAGFTDTQYF. The CDR3 coding sequence is TGCGCCAGCAGCCCTTTAGCGGGCTTCACAGATACGCAGTATTTT. This sequence joins TRBV5-1 and TRBJ2-3; TRBD2 agrees at 7 bases. This CDR3 comprises 15 residues. V was pared by 4 bases and J by 2 bases, with 7 bases of the junction left unmatched. The germline V gene encodes CDR1 SGHRS and CDR2 YFSETQ.

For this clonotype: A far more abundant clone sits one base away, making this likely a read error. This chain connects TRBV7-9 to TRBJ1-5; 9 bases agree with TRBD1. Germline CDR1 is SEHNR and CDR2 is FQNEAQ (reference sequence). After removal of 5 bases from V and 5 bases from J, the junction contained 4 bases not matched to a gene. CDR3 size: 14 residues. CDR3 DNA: TGTGCCAGCAGCCAGACAGGGGGGGATCAGCCCCAGCATTTT. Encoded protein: CASSQTGGDQPQHF.

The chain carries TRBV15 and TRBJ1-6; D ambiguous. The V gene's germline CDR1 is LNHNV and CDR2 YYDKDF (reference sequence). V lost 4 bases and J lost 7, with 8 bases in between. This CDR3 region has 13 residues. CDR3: CATSIGVNSPLHF. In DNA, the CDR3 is TGTGCCACCAGCATCGGGGTCAATTCACCCCTCCACTTT.

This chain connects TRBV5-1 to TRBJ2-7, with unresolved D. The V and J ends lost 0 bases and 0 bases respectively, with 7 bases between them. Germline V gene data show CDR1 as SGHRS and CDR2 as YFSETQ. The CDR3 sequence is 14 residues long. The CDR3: CASSLGHSSYEQYV. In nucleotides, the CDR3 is TGCGCCAGCAGCTTGGGACATAGCTCCTACGAGCAGTACGTC.

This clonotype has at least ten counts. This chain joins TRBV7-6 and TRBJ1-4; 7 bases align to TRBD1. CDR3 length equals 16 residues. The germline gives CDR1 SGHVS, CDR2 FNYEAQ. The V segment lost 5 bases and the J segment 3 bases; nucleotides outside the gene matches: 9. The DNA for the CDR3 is TGTGCCAGCAGCCTAGGATCCGGGACAGCTAATGAAAAACTGTTTTTT. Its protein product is CASSLGSGTANEKLFF.

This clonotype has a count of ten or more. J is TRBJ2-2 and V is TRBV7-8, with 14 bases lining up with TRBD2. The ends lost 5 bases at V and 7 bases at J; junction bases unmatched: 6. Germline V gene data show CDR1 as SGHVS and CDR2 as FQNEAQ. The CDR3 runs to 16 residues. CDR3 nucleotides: TGTGCCAGCAGCCCGACTAGCGGGGGGGTCAGCGGGGAGCTGTTTTTT. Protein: CASSPTSGGVSGELFF.

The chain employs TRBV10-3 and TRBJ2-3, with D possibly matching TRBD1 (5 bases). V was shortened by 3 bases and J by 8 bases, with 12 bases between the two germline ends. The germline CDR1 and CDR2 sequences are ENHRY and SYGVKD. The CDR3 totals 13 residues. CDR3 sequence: CAISDRAAVTQYF. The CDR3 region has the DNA TGTGCCATCAGTGACAGGGCCGCAGTTACGCAGTATTTT.

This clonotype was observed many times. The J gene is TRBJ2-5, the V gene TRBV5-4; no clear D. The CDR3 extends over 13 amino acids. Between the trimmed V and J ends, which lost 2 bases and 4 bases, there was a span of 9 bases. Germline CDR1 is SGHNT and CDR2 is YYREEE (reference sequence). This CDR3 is CASSFILGETQYF. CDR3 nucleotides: TGTGCCAGCAGCTTTATCCTGGGAGAGACCCAGTACTTC.

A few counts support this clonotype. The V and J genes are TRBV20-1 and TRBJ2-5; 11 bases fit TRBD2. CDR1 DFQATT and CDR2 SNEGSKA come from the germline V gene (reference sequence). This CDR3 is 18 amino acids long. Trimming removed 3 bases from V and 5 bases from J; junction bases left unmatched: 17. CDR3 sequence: CSASPTGAGTSGAETQYF. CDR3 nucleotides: TGCAGTGCTAGTCCCACCGGGGCCGGGACTAGCGGAGCTGAGACCCAGTACTTC.

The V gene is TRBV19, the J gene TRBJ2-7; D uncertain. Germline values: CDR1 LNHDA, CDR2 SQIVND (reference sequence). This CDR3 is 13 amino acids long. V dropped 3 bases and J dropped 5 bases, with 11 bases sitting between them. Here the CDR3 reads CASSILGANEQYF. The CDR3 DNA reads TGTGCCAGTAGTATCTTGGGTGCTAACGAGCAGTACTTC.

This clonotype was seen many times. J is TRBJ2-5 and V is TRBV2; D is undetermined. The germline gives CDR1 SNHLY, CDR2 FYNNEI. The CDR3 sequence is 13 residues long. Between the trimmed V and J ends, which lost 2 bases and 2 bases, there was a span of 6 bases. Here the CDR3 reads CASSETRQETQYF. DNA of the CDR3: TGTGCCAGCAGTGAAACCAGACAAGAGACCCAGTACTTC.

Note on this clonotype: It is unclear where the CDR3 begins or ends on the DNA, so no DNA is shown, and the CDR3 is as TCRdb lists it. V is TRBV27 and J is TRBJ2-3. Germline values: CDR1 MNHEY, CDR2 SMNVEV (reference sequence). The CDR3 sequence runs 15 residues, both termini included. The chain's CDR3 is CASSLGTGITDTQYF.

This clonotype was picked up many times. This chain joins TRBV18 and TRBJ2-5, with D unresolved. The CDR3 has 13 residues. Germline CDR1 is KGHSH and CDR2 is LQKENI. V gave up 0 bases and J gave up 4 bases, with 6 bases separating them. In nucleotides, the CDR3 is TGTGCCAGCTCACCACCGAGCCGAGAGACCCAGTACTTC. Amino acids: CASSPPSRETQYF.

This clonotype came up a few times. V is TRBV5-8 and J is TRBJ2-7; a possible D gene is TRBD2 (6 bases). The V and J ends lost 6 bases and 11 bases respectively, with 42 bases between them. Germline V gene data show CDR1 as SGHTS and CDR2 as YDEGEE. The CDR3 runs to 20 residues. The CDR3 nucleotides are TGTGCCAGCATCCCCCGCTTGGGAGGACTGGGTTACCTCCCTGCCGGGAGAGAGTACTTC. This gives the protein CASIPRLGGLGYLPAGREYF.